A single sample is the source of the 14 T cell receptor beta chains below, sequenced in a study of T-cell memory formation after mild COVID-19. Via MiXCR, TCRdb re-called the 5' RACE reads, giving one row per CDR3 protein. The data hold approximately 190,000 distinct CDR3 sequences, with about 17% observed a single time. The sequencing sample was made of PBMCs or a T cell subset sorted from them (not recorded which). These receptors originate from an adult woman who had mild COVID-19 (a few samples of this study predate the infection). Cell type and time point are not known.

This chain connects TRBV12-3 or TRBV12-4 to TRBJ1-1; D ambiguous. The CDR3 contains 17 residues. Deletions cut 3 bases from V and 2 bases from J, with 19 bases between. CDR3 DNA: TGTGCCAGCAGTTTTGGGTCACGACGGAGCAGTAACACTGAAGCTTTCTTT. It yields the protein CASSFGSRRSSNTEAFF.

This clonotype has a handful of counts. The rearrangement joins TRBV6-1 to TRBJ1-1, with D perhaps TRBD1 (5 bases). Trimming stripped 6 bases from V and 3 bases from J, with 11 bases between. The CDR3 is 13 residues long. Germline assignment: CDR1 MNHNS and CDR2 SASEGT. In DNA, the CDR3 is TGTGCCAGCAGAGCCGACAGTTACACTGAAGCTTTCTTT. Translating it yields CASRADSYTEAFF.

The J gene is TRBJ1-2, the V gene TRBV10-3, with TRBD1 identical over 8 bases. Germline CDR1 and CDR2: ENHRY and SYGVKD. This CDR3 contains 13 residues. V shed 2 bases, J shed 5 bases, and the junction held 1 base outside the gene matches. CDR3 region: CAISEDRGYGYTF. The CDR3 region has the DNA TGTGCCATCAGTGAGGACAGGGGTTATGGCTACACCTTC.

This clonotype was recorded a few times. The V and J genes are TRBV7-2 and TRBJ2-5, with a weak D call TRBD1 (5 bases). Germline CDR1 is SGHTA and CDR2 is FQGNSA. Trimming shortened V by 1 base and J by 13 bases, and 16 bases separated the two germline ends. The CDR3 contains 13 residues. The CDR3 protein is CASSLEPPRALYF. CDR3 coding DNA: TGTGCCAGCAGCTTAGAACCCCCCAGGGCCTTGTACTTC. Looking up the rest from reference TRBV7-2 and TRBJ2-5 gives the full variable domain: GAGVSQSPSNKVTEKGKDVELRCDPISGHTALYWYRQSLGQGLEFLIYFQGNSAPDKSGLPSDRFSAERTGGSVSTLTIQRTQQEDSAVYLCASSLEPPRALYFGPGTRLLVL.

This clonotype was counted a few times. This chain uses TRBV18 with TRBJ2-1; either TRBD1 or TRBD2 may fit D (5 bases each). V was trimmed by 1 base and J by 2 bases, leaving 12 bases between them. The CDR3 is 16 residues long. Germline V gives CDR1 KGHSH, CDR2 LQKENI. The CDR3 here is CASSPLEGHPYNEQFF. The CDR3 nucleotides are TGTGCCAGCTCACCACTCGAGGGGCACCCCTACAATGAGCAGTTCTTC. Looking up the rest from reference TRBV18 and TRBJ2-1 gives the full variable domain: NAGVMQNPRHLVRRRGQEARLRCSPMKGHSHVYWYRQLPEEGLKFMVYLQKENIIDESGMPKERFSAEFPKEGPSILRIQQVVRGDSAAYFCASSPLEGHPYNEQFFGPGTRLTVL.

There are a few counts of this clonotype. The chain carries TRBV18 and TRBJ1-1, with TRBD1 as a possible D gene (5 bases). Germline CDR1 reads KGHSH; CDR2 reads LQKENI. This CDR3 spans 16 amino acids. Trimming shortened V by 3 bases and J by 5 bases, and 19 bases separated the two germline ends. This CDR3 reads CASSPLDGARGTEAFF. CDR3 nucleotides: TGTGCCAGCTCACCCCTAGATGGGGCGCGGGGGACTGAAGCTTTCTTT.

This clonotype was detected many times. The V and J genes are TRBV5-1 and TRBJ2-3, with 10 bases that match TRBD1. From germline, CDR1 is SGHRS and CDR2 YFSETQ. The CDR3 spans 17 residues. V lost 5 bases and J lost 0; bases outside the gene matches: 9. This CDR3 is CASSPGQGVWSTDTQYF. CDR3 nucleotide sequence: TGCGCCAGCAGTCCCGGACAGGGGGTATGGAGCACAGATACGCAGTATTTT.

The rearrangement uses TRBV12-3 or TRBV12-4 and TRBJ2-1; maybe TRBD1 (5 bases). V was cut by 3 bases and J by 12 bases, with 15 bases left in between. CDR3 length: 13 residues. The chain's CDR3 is CASSFTDSDSQFF. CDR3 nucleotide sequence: TGTGCCAGCAGTTTCACCGACAGCGACTCGCAGTTCTTC.

The CDR3 nucleotides are TGTGCCAGCTCAACAGCCGGGACTAGCGGCTTTTTGGAGCAGTTCTTC. Residues: CASSTAGTSGFLEQFF. The J gene is TRBJ2-1, the V gene TRBV18; 11 bases are shared with TRBD2. Trimming cost V 5 bases and J 10 bases; bases outside gene matches: 13. There are 16 residues in the CDR3. The germline gives CDR1 KGHSH, CDR2 LQKENI. Filled out from reference TRBV18 and TRBJ2-1, the complete variable domain reads NAGVMQNPRHLVRRRGQEARLRCSPMKGHSHVYWYRQLPEEGLKFMVYLQKENIIDESGMPKERFSAEFPKEGPSILRIQQVVRGDSAAYFCASSTAGTSGFLEQFFGPGTRLTVL.

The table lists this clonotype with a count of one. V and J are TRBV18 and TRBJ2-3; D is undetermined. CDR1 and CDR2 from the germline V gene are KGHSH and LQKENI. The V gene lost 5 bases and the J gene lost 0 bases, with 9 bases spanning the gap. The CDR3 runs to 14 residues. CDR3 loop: CASSASSSTDTQYF. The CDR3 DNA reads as TGTGCCAGCTCAGCAAGCTCTAGCACAGATACGCAGTATTTT.

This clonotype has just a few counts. CDR3: CASTPAPGSGANVLTF. CDR3 DNA sequence: TGTGCCAGCACCCCCGCCCCGGGCTCTGGGGCCAACGTCCTGACTTTC. This chain joins TRBV28 and TRBJ2-6, with no clear D. This CDR3 has 16 amino acids. Trimming removed 7 bases at V and 0 bases at J, with 13 bases between. Germline V gives CDR1 MDHEN, CDR2 SYDVKM.

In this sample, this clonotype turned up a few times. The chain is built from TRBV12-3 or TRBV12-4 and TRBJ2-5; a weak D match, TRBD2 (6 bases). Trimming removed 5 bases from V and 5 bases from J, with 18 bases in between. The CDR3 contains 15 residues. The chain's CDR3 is CASSAGTQASETQYF. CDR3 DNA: TGTGCCAGCAGTGCCGGGACTCAGGCCTCGGAGACCCAGTACTTC.

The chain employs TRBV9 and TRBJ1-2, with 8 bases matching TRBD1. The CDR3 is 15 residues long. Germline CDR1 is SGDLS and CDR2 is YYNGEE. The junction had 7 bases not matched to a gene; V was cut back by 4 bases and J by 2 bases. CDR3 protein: CASSPRTGWNYGYTF. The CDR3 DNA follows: TGTGCCAGCAGCCCGCGGACAGGGTGGAACTATGGCTACACCTTC.

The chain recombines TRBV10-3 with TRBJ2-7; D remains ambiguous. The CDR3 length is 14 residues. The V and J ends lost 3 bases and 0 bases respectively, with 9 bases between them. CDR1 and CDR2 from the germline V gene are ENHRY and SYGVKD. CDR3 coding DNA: TGTGCCATCAGTGAACCAGGTCCCTCCTACGAGCAGTACTTC. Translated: CAISEPGPSYEQYF.